This T cell receptor (beta chain) came from a study of graft-versus-host responses after intestinal transplantation. Study context: Every transplant recipient was induced with anti-thymocyte globulin, then maintained on tacrolimus and steroids for roughly 3 years. General study results and limits: Peak circulating GvH clone levels were associated with early post-transplant HvG declines. Recipient marrow held GvH clones, some first seen in ileum or blood. The study found high graft-versus-host to host-versus-graft clonal ratios in allografts of patients with graft-donor T cell macrochimerism.

Profiling relied on immunoSEQ multiplex PCR, and the TCRdb table lists in-frame clones only, not all of them. This table has 11,000 to 15,000 clones, 65% to 80% appearing once. Germline-derived CDR1 and CDR2 are MNHEY and SMNVEV (reference sequence). The CDR3 sequence is 19 residues long. Trimming at V came to 2 bases and at J to 2 bases, leaving 10 bases not matched to a gene. As regards this clone: As yet, its antigen is unknown.

Lymphocytes from graft epithelium and lamina propria were isolated. Sequenced material: ileum tissue, taken just under 28 days after intestinal transplant. V is TRBV27 and J is TRBJ1-6, with 9 bases fitting TRBD1. This TCR came from a human patient who received an intestinal transplant, so some T cells may come from the graft donor. The chain's CDR3 is CASSLATRDRVPYNSPLHF. In DNA, the CDR3 is TGTGCCAGCAGTTTAGCAACCCGGGACAGGGTTCCCTATAATTCACCCCTCCACTTT.